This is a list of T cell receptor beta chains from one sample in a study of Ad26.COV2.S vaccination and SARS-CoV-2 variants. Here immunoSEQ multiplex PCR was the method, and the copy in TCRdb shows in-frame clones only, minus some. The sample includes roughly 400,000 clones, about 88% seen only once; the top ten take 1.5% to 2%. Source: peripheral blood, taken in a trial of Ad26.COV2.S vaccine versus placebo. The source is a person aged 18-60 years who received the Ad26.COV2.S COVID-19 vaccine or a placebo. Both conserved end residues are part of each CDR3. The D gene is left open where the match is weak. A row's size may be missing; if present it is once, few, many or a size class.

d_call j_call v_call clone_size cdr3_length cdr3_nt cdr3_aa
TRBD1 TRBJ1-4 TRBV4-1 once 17 TGCGCCAGCAGCCCTCCAGGGGGCTCGTTGGCTAATGAAAAACTGTTTTTT CASSPPGGSLANEKLFF
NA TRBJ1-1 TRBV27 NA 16 TGTGCCAGCAGTACCCACAGGGTCCCTATGAACACTGAAGCTTTCTTT CASSTHRVPMNTEAFF
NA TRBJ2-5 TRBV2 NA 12 TGTGCCAGCAAACTCGTTGGAGAGACCCAGTACTTC CASKLVGETQYF
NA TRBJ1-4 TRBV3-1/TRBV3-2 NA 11 TGTGCCAGCAGCTCGCAGGAAAAACTGTTTTTT CASSSQEKLFF
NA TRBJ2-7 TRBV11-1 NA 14 TGTGCCAGCAGCCTGTCGCAGGCCTCCTACGAGCAGTACTTC CASSLSQASYEQYF
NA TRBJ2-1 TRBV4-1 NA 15 TGCGCCAGCAGCCACCAGGGAGGCTCCTACAATGAGCAGTTCTTC CASSHQGGSYNEQFF
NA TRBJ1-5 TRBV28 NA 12 TGTGCCAGCAGCTTGGGTAGTCAGCCCCAGCATTTT CASSLGSQPQHF
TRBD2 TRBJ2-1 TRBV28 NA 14 TGTGCCAGCACCGAGCTAGCGGATTACAATGAGCAGTTCTTC CASTELADYNEQFF
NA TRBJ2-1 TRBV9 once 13 TGTGCCAGCAGCTCCCGTTCGGCCAATGAGCAGTTCTTC CASSSRSANEQFF
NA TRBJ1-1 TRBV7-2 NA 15 TGTGCCAGCTCACTCCGAGGCCAGTCGAACACTGAAGCTTTCTTT CASSLRGQSNTEAFF
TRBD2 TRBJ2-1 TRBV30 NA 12 TGTGCCTGGAGGCGGGAGGGGAATGAGCAGTTCTTC CAWRREGNEQFF
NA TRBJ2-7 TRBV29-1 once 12 TGCAGCGTCTCACGGGACTCCTACGAGCAGTACTTC CSVSRDSYEQYF
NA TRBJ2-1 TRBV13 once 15 TGTGCCAGCAGCTTCAGGGGGAGGAGGAATGATGAGCAGTTCTTC CASSFRGRRNDEQFF
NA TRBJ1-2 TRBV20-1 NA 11 TGCAGTGGGGGGACTAACTATGGCTACACCTTC CSGGTNYGYTF
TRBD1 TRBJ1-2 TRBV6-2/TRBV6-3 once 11 TGTGCCAGCAGCCCCGGGACAGGTCTCACCTTC CASSPGTGLTF
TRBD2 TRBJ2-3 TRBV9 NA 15 TGTGCCAGCAGCTCGGGACTAGCGAACACAGATACGCAGTATTTT CASSSGLANTDTQYF
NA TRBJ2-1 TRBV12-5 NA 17 TGTGCTAGTGGTTTTAATGTACGGCGGGGGCGATCAATGGAGCAGTTCTTC CASGFNVRRGRSMEQFF
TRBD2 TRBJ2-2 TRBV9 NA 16 TGTGCCAGCAGCGTAGCTCTAGCGGGAGTGGCCGGGGAGCTGTTTTTT CASSVALAGVAGELFF
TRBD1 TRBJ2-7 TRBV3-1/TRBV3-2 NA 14 TGTGCCAGCAGCCACTCGACAGGGGACTACGAGCAGTACTTC CASSHSTGDYEQYF
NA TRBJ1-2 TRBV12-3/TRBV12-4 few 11 TGTGCCAGCAGCTCGTTTAGGGGCTACACCTTC CASSSFRGYTF
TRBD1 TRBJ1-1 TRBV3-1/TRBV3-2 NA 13 TGTGCCAGCAGCCAAACACAGGGGCCTGAAGCTTTCTTT CASSQTQGPEAFF
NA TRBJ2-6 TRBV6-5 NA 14 TGTGCCAGCAGGAGGGGAGGAGGGGCCAACGTCCTGACTTTC CASRRGGGANVLTF
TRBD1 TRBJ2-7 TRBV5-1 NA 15 TGCGCCAGCAGCTTGACCGGACAGGGCGACTACGAGCAGTACTTC CASSLTGQGDYEQYF
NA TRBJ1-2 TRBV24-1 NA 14 TGTGCCACCAGTGCCCCGGGACGGACCTATGGCTACACCTTC CATSAPGRTYGYTF
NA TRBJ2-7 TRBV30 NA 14 TGTGCCTGGAGTGTTGGTGGATCGCTCCACGAGCAGTACTTC CAWSVGGSLHEQYF
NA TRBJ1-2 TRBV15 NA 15 TGTGCCACCAGCAGTCGCGGGATTCTTGTGGAAGGCTACACCTTC CATSSRGILVEGYTF
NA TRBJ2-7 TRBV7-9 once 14 TGTGCCAGCAGCTACCGGACCGATGGGGGAGAGCAGTACTTC CASSYRTDGGEQYF
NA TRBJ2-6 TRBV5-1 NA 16 TGCGCCAGCAGCTTGGAACAGATCTCTGGGGCCAACGTCCTGACTTTC CASSLEQISGANVLTF
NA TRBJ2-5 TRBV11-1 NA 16 TGTGCCAGCACCTCTGTTGGGAGTTTTCCCCCAGAGACCCAGTACTTC CASTSVGSFPPETQYF
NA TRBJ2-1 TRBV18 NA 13 TGTGCCAGCTCACTATCCCCGGGAGTGGAGCAGTTCTTC CASSLSPGVEQFF
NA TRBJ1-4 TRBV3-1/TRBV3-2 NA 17 TGTGCCAGCAGCCAAGTTCCCGGGGCTGCAACTAATGAAAAACTGTTTTTT CASSQVPGAATNEKLFF
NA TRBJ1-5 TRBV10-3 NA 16 TGTGCCATCAGTGAGTCAGGGGGTGCGAGCAATCAGCCCCAGCATTTT CAISESGGASNQPQHF
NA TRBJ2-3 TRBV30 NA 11 TGTGCCTGGAGAATAGCAGATACGCAGTATTTT CAWRIADTQYF
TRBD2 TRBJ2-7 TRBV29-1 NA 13 TGCAGCGTTTTGAGCGGGAGTTCCCACGAGCAGTACTTC CSVLSGSSHEQYF
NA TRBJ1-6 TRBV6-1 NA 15 TGTGCCAGCAGTGAATATAGACAGTATAATTCACCCCTCCACTTT CASSEYRQYNSPLHF
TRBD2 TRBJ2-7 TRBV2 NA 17 TGTGCCAGCAGCTATACAACCGGGACTAGCGTCTCCTACGAGCAGTACTTC CASSYTTGTSVSYEQYF
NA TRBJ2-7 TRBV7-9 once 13 TGTGCCAGCAGCCTAGGGTTTGCCTACGAGCAGTACTTC CASSLGFAYEQYF
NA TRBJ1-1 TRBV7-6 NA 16 TGTGCCAGCAGCCCACCTTCCTGGGGGGGGAACACTGAAGCTTTCTTT CASSPPSWGGNTEAFF
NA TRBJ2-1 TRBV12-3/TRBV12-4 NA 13 TGTGCCAGCAGTTTTGGGGCGAACAATGAGCAGTTCTTC CASSFGANNEQFF